Listed below are T cell receptor beta chains from one sample, sequenced in a study of cytomegalovirus exposure and HLA in healthy donors. Method: immunoSEQ multiplex PCR; TCRdb's copy keeps in-frame clones and lacks some. The repertoire holds over 50,000 clones, with about three quarters as singletons. The sample was PBMCs. The source is a female donor in good health and CMV-seronegative. Each CDR3 is given with its conserved first and last residue. A D gene is named only where the DNA matches it firmly. Expanded clones are given a class, and other clones once, few, many or no size at all.

j_call,d_call,v_call,clone_size,cdr3_aa,cdr3_nt
TRBJ1-5,-,TRBV29-1,-,CSVVLNSNQPQHF,TGCAGCGTTGTCCTTAATAGCAATCAGCCCCAGCATTTT
TRBJ1-1,-,TRBV10-3,-,CAISEGAVNTEAFF,TGTGCCATCAGTGAGGGCGCGGTGAACACTGAAGCTTTCTTT
TRBJ1-2,TRBD1,TRBV6-1,-,CASSPITGGGYTF,TGTGCCAGCAGCCCAATCACAGGGGGTGGCTACACCTTC
TRBJ2-7,TRBD1,TRBV27,-,CASSSWTGYEQYF,TGTGCCAGCAGTTCATGGACAGGTTACGAGCAGTACTTC
TRBJ1-1,TRBD1,TRBV7-2,-,CASREQGKTEAFF,TGTGCCAGCAGAGAACAGGGGAAAACTGAAGCTTTCTTT
TRBJ2-1,-,TRBV5-1,-,CASSFSSGTQFF,TGCGCCAGCAGCTTTTCTTCTGGGACACAGTTCTTC
TRBJ2-1,TRBD2,TRBV6-1,-,CASSVISGRAVVNEQFF,TGTGCCAGCAGTGTTATTAGCGGGAGGGCCGTTGTGAATGAGCAGTTCTTC
TRBJ2-7,TRBD1,TRBV20-1,once,CSATGGDEQYF,TGCAGTGCTACAGGGGGCGACGAGCAGTACTTC
TRBJ1-2,-,TRBV5-4,few,CASSLGGGEYGDYGYTF,TGTGCCAGCAGCTTGGGAGGGGGGGAGTACGGAGACTATGGCTACACCTTC
TRBJ2-7,TRBD1,TRBV15,few,CATSRDQGAPNEQYF,TGTGCCACCAGCAGAGACCAGGGGGCCCCCAACGAGCAGTACTTC
TRBJ2-2,TRBD2,TRBV5-8,-,CASTSNYGTSPTGELFF,TGTGCCAGCACCTCTAATTACGGGACTAGCCCCACCGGGGAGCTGTTTTTT
TRBJ2-3,TRBD2,TRBV7-2,-,CASSPGRRAGGNTQYF,TGTGCCAGCAGCCCTGGTAGGAGGGCGGGGGGAAATACGCAGTATTTT
TRBJ2-3,TRBD2,TRBV7-3,-,CASRRGGPGDTQYF,TGTGCCAGCAGGCGGGGGGGGCCGGGAGATACGCAGTATTTT
TRBJ2-7,-,TRBV4-1,-,CASSQGGEGYEQYF,TGCGCCAGCAGCCAGGGGGGAGAAGGCTACGAGCAGTACTTC
TRBJ1-1,TRBD1,TRBV6-5,-,CASTEDREGAEAFF,TGTGCCAGCACTGAGGACAGGGAGGGGGCTGAAGCTTTCTTT
TRBJ2-7,TRBD1,TRBV29-1,once,CSVEEGDRVLVYEQYF,TGCAGCGTTGAAGAAGGGGACAGGGTCCTGGTTTACGAGCAGTACTTC
TRBJ2-3,TRBD1,TRBV9,-,CASSLPTGWYSDTQYF,TGTGCCAGCAGCTTACCGACAGGGTGGTATTCGGATACGCAGTATTTT
TRBJ2-7,TRBD2,TRBV15,-,CATSSEREDVYEQYF,TGTGCCACCAGCAGTGAGCGGGAGGATGTCTACGAGCAGTACTTC
TRBJ2-4,-,TRBV18,-,CASSPGLEIAKNIQYF,TGTGCCAGCTCACCGGGACTGGAGATAGCCAAAAACATTCAGTACTTC
TRBJ1-1,-,TRBV5-1,-,CASSLAGGALTEAFF,TGCGCCAGCAGCTTGGCGGGGGGCGCACTCACTGAAGCTTTCTTT
TRBJ2-3,-,TRBV19,-,CASSRAHPGTDTQYF,TGTGCCAGTAGTAGGGCCCATCCTGGCACAGATACGCAGTATTTT
TRBJ1-1,TRBD1,TRBV5-1,-,CASSPGQGEYLGTEAFF,TGCGCCAGCAGCCCGGGACAGGGAGAGTACTTGGGCACTGAAGCTTTCTTT
TRBJ2-1,-,TRBV6-5,few,CASSSLGGGLGEQFF,TGTGCCAGCAGCTCCCTAGGGGGAGGGCTTGGTGAGCAGTTCTTC
TRBJ2-3,TRBD2,TRBV6-5,-,CASSQRLAGTDTQYF,TGTGCCAGCAGTCAACGACTAGCGGGCACAGATACGCAGTATTTT
TRBJ1-1,-,TRBV27,-,CASSYDRFGPTEAFF,TGTGCCAGCAGTTACGACAGGTTCGGACCCACTGAAGCTTTCTTT
TRBJ2-3,TRBD2,TRBV5-6,few,CASSPGGGRLRDTQYF,TGTGCCAGCAGCCCTGGCGGGGGAAGGCTAAGGGATACGCAGTATTTT
TRBJ2-7,TRBD1,TRBV27,-,CASRPTGGSVRYEQYF,TGTGCCAGCAGACCGACAGGGGGCTCTGTCAGGTACGAGCAGTACTTC
TRBJ2-3,-,TRBV5-1,-,CASSLSGPDYSGSDTQYF,TGCGCCAGCAGCTTATCAGGCCCGGACTATTCAGGGTCAGATACGCAGTATTTT
TRBJ1-4,TRBD1,TRBV5-1,few,CASSFTGGQEKLFF,TGCGCCAGCAGCTTTACAGGGGGCCAGGAAAAACTGTTTTTT
TRBJ2-7,-,TRBV10-3,-,CAILNRLGDEQYF,TGTGCCATCTTGAACAGGCTGGGCGACGAGCAGTACTTC
TRBJ2-5,TRBD2,TRBV28,-,CASSLSAGGRGTQYF,TGTGCCAGCAGTTTATCGGCGGGAGGGAGGGGGACCCAGTACTTC
TRBJ2-5,-,TRBV6-4,few,CASSLTIQETQYF,TGTGCCAGCAGCTTGACAATCCAAGAGACCCAGTACTTC
TRBJ2-1,-,TRBV29-1,-,CSVDPTWGEQFF,TGCAGCGTTGACCCAACCTGGGGCGAGCAGTTCTTC
TRBJ1-1,-,TRBV7-9,-,CASSLGSVNTEAFF,TGTGCCAGCAGCTTAGGGTCGGTGAACACTGAAGCTTTCTTT
TRBJ1-5,-,TRBV6-1,-,CASAGVRQPQHF,TGTGCCAGCGCTGGAGTTAGGCAGCCCCAGCATTTT
TRBJ1-3,-,TRBV29-1,-,CSVSGVLGNTIYF,TGCAGCGTTTCAGGGGTCCTCGGAAACACCATATATTTT
TRBJ1-3,-,TRBV7-2,-,CASSFQGMDTIYF,TGTGCCAGCAGCTTTCAGGGTATGGACACCATATATTTT
TRBJ1-6,TRBD1,TRBV18,few,CASSPTDRDSPLHF,TGTGCCAGCTCACCAACGGACAGGGATTCACCCCTCCACTTT
TRBJ2-7,TRBD1,TRBV7-9,-,CASSFIQGTYEQYF,TGTGCCAGCAGCTTTATACAGGGGACCTACGAGCAGTACTTC
TRBJ1-4,-,TRBV7-9,-,CASRAGGATNEKLFF,TGTGCCAGCAGGGCGGGGGGGGCAACTAATGAAAAACTGTTTTTT
TRBJ2-3,TRBD2,TRBV7-8,few,CASSGAGGPGDTQYF,TGTGCCAGCAGCGGAGCGGGAGGGCCAGGAGATACGCAGTATTTT
TRBJ2-5,-,TRBV11-3,few,CASSLVAQETQYF,TGTGCCAGCAGCTTAGTAGCCCAAGAGACCCAGTACTTC
TRBJ2-1,-,TRBV12-5,-,CASGLDPRTKGEQFF,TGTGCTAGTGGTTTGGACCCTCGGACTAAGGGTGAGCAGTTCTTC
TRBJ2-7,-,TRBV18,-,CASSPGLHYEQYF,TGTGCCAGCTCACCAGGCTTACACTACGAGCAGTACTTC
TRBJ2-1,-,TRBV4-3,-,CASSQGPGVGGDEQFF,TGCGCCAGCAGCCAAGGTCCGGGAGTAGGGGGCGATGAGCAGTTCTTC
TRBJ2-3,TRBD1,TRBV2,-,CATVDREGTDTQYF,TGTGCCACCGTGGACAGGGAAGGCACAGATACGCAGTATTTT
TRBJ1-2,-,TRBV18,-,CASGQGGYTF,TGTGCCAGCGGCCAGGGGGGCTACACCTTC
TRBJ2-2,TRBD2,TRBV7-3,few,CASSQSGGQGRGELFF,TGTGCCAGCAGCCAGAGCGGGGGGCAGGGACGCGGGGAGCTGTTTTTT
TRBJ2-3,-,TRBV30,-,CAWSVGADTQYF,TGTGCCTGGAGTGTAGGGGCTGATACGCAGTATTTT
TRBJ2-3,-,TRBV18,-,CASSPLVLGTGADTQYF,TGTGCCAGCTCACCACTTGTTTTGGGCACAGGCGCAGATACGCAGTATTTT
TRBJ1-4,-,TRBV6-1,-,CASSEGRVPEKLFF,TGTGCCAGCAGTGAAGGGAGAGTCCCTGAAAAACTGTTTTTT
TRBJ2-7,TRBD2,TRBV7-6,-,CASSLSSGYTYEQYF,TGTGCCAGCAGCCTTTCTAGCGGGTATACCTACGAGCAGTACTTC